This T cell receptor beta chain was profiled in a study of control samples from healthy donors and cancer patients (dated by TCRdb to 2020 to 2022). Libraries were prepared through the immunoSEQ multiplex PCR assay. Here the immuneACCESS table is served through TCRdb, limited to in-frame sequences with V and J called. Missing clones are a known gap in these copies; in checked studies unresolved V genes cover under half, and the rest lacks a known reason. The sample has approximately 90,000 clones on record, 88% of them singletons. The ten largest clones capture roughly an eighth of the sample. The cysteine opens and the phenylalanine closes a CDR3 of 14 amino acids. Solely the CDR3 DNA is kept, with 42 bases framed from the first base. The germline V gene specifies ENHRY as CDR1 and SYGVKD as CDR2. Deletion took 6 bases off V and 0 bases off J, with a span of 8 bases between the germline ends. This clone was found once. Its recognized antigen is unknown. No much larger clone exists at a distance of one base, and base qualities are not known.

Here the chain combines TRBV10-3 and TRBJ1-4, with the D gene uncertain. The sequenced sample consisted of blood. The clonotype was recovered from a woman in her 70s in good health. CDR3 loop: CAISSRATNEKLFF. The nucleotide sequence is TGTGCCATCAGCAGCCGAGCAACTAATGAAAAACTGTTTTTT.